This TCR beta chain was identified during a study of shared clonotypes between healthy human individuals (dated by TCRdb to 2018 to 2021). For the wider study: The cohort comprised a couple of women and a few men aged 18 to 49 years. The study deeply sequenced blood TCR repertoires of about five healthy adults to estimate repertoire size and the extent of clonotype sharing between individuals. Different laboratories and diverse techniques were used to prepare libraries and sequence TCR repertoires, to increase sequencing depth and limit assay-specific biases. Leukapheresis yielded between about 0.94 and 9.5 billion PBMCs per donor. What the study reported, not specific to this receptor: Sampling was restricted to blood, and TCR repertoires in tissues likely differ from the TCR repertoires found in blood. Pairwise subsampling led to the expectation that sequencing depth would affect the degree of clonotype sharing among donors. The small number of donors limited the genetic and exposure-history diversity represented.

From cysteine to phenylalanine, the CDR3 is 14 amino acids long. Only the CDR3 region is kept as DNA, spanning 42 bases read in frame from base 1. The germline V gene specifies ENHRY as CDR1 and SYGVKD as CDR2. V is pared back by 6 bases and J by 7 bases, with 13 bases lying between the germline termini. Details on this clone: No cognate antigen has been identified for it. Base-call qualities are not available, and no considerably larger clone is one nucleotide away.

The donors were healthy, HIV-negative adults who had no recently reported acute infections or vaccinations. Every donor was a Caucasian adult residing in Nashville, Tennessee, USA. For unsorted samples, 90 million or so PBMCs were counted and genomic DNA was extracted with the QIAamp DNA Blood Mini kit. Blood was collected by leukapheresis, and PBMCs were isolated by Ficoll-Histopaque density gradient centrifugation and then cryopreserved in liquid nitrogen vapor phase. Using the deep immunoSEQ assay, TCR CDR3 regions were amplified from genomic DNA by multiplex PCR. Extracted genomic DNA from each cell subset was distributed evenly across all wells of several immunoSEQ 96-well plates, and each plate was treated as a replicate. For unsorted PBMC, each replicate PCR was loaded with roughly 330 ng genomic DNA, equivalent to tens of thousands of T cell genomes. Unsorted PBMC genomic DNA was sequenced across ten immunoSEQ deep assay plates. The purified libraries were quantified using a Qubit 3.0 fluorometer, sized with a Bioanalyzer 2100, and then quantified again using the KAPA Library Quantification kit. Every immunoSEQ 96-well plate was sequenced on a dedicated single-read 150-cycle Illumina NextSeq 550 flow cell. As for how the authors treated the data: Because the immunoSEQ output held only junctional sequences and lacked quality scores, the filtering could not match the filtering applied to full-length reads. Sequences were annotated with PyIR, a Python wrapper for IgBLAST v1.9, and V/J genes and CDR3 were assigned using IMGT germline references. Reads with weak V/J assignments (E-value above 1e-6), missing CDR3, stop codons, out-of-frame junctions, or ambiguous translated residues were removed. V3J clonotypes were defined by identical inferred V gene, J gene, and CDR3 amino acid sequence. The percentage overlap between two repertoires was calculated by dividing the number of shared unique clonotypes by the size of the smaller repertoire. Three approaches were used to assess repertoire richness: RTK rarefaction, the Chao1 estimator, and Recon v2.1 estimates of unobserved clonotypes. Imported from immuneACCESS, the table was reduced by TCRdb to in-frame sequences with V and J called. These copies leave out some clones; in studies compared against another copy, an unresolved V gene accounts for under half, and the cause of the remainder is not known. The DNA gave D and trimming, while V, J and clone size come from that table. The sample contains around 450,000 clones, 79% of them found a single time. Together, the top ten hold roughly an eighth of the sample.

Sequencing used PBMCs. The receptor comes from a woman in her forties in good health. Some clones in this sample may be carry-over from other donors' samples. This sequence uses TRBV10-3 and TRBJ1-6, with no D gene named confidently. CDR3 sequence: CAIRETGENSPLHF. The DNA is as follows: TGTGCCATCAGGGAGACGGGAGAGAATTCACCCCTCCACTTT.